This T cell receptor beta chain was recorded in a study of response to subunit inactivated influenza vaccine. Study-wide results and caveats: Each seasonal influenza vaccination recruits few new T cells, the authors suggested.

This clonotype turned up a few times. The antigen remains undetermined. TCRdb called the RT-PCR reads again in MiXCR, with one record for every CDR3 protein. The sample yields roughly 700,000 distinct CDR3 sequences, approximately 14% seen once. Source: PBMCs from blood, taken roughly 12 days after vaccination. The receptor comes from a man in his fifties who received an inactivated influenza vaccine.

The CDR3 loop is CASSQGRGRAGDTQYF. The CDR3 DNA reads as TGCGCCAGCAGCCAAGGGCGCGGGAGGGCCGGAGATACGCAGTATTTT. The rearrangement links TRBV4-3 to TRBJ2-3; 9 bases match TRBD2. The CDR3 extends over 16 amino acids. Germline loops: CDR1 LGHNA, CDR2 YSLEER. V lost 1 base and J lost 5; bases outside the gene matches: 7.